The sequence of this T cell receptor (beta chain) was determined in a study of CD8 T cells in Susac syndrome. The study, taken as a whole, reports: By the study's own acknowledgment, its TCR sequencing and HLA analysis included relatively few individuals.

Germline lookup yields CDR1 SQVTM and CDR2 ANQGSEA. J was trimmed by 15 bases and V by 7 bases; bases with no gene match: 9. The CDR3 is 10 residues long. Worth noting for this clonotype: Antigen specificity is unknown.

In Susac syndrome patients, recently defined diagnostic criteria for definite or probable disease were met. Negative isolation yielded CD4+ and CD8+ T cells, and FACS enriched TEMRA cells. A quantity of about 0.45 to 1 ug RNA underwent reverse transcription using random hexamers. One entry per CDR3 protein, called by TCRdb with MiXCR from the immunoSEQ multiplex PCR reads. Among some 250,000 distinct CDR3 sequences listed, about 95% were seen once. The TCR comes from a human donor with Susac syndrome. The rearrangement links TRBV29-1 to TRBJ2-1, with 7 bases identical to TRBD2. Sample: CD4+ T cells from PBMCs. CDR3 DNA sequence: TGCAGCGCTTTCGAGACTAGCAGGTTCTTC. This sequence encodes CSAFETSRFF.